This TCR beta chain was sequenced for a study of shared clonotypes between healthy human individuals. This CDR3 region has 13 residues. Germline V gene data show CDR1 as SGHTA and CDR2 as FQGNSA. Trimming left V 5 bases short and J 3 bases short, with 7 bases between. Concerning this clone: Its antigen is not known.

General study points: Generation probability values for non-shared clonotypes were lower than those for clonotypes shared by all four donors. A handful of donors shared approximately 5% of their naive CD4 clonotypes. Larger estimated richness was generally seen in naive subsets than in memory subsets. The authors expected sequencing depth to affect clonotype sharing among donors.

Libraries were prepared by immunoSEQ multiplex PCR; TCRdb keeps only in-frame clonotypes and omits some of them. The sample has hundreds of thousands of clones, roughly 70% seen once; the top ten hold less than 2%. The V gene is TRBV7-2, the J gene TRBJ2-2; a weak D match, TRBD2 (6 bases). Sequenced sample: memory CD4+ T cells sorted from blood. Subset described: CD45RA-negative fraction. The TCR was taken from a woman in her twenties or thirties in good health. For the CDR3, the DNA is TGTGCCAGCAGCCGCGGGGACACCGGGGAGCTGTTTTTT. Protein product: CASSRGDTGELFF.